These T cell receptor beta chains were read from a single sample in a study of T cell changes during pregnancy in multiple sclerosis. Method: immunoSEQ multiplex PCR; TCRdb's copy keeps in-frame clones and lacks some. The top ten clones hold about 0.95% of a sample with tens of thousands of clones, 85% to 95% of them seen once. Sample: peripheral blood, taken before pregnancy. Source of these receptors: a female donor with multiple sclerosis, enrolled in a pregnancy study. The CDR3 runs from the conserved cysteine through the conserved F or W. The D gene is left open where the match is weak. Clone size, where shown, is once, few, many, or a class for clones that have expanded.

cdr3_nt cdr3_aa d_call j_call v_call clone_size
TGTGCCATCAGGGGCGGGGGGGGCCTAAGTGAGCAGTTCTTC CAIRGGGGLSEQFF TRBD2 TRBJ2-1 TRBV10-3 -
TGTGCCAGCAGTCTCCCACGCGGGAGGGCAGGCGGGGAGCTGTTTTTT CASSLPRGRAGGELFF TRBD2 TRBJ2-2 TRBV28 -
TGCGCCAGCAGCCAAGAAAGAGGACAGGGACCCTACGAGCAGTACTTC CASSQERGQGPYEQYF TRBD1 TRBJ2-7 TRBV4-1 -
TGTGCCAGCAGCTTAGTCAGCGGCCCTTCTGGCGAGCAGTACTTC CASSLVSGPSGEQYF - TRBJ2-7 TRBV7-2 -
TGTGCCAGCAGTGGAATGACTATGCCTGGCTACACCTTC CASSGMTMPGYTF - TRBJ1-2 TRBV2 -
TGCGCCAGCAGCCAAAAAACCGGGACTAGCTTATATGAGCAGTTCTTC CASSQKTGTSLYEQFF TRBD2 TRBJ2-1 TRBV5-1 -
TGTGCCAGCAGTCCTCCGGGACTAGCGGCGAAAAACTACGAGCAGTACTTC CASSPPGLAAKNYEQYF TRBD2 TRBJ2-7 TRBV5-4 -
TGTGCCAGCAGCCCTGGGTTGGAGGGTAAGCAGTACTTC CASSPGLEGKQYF - TRBJ2-7 TRBV6-5 -
TGTGCCAGCAGTTTTTCTTTACGGGGGGCCACTGAAGCTTTCTTT CASSFSLRGATEAFF - TRBJ1-1 TRBV28 -
TGTGCCAGCTGGGGACTAGCGGGGGAAGCCTACGAGCAGTACTTC CASWGLAGEAYEQYF TRBD2 TRBJ2-7 TRBV2 -
TGCGCCAGCAGCCAAGAGGGACAGGCCGGGGAGCTGTTTTTT CASSQEGQAGELFF TRBD1 TRBJ2-2 TRBV4-3 -
TGCGCCAGCAGCCAGGAACAGGGGTCTGGGGAGCCCCAGCATTTT CASSQEQGSGEPQHF TRBD1 TRBJ1-5 TRBV4-1 once
TGTGCCAGCTCACCCCCTAGCGGGAGCGGTTCGTACATTCAGTACTTC CASSPPSGSGSYIQYF TRBD2 TRBJ2-4 TRBV18 -
TGTGCCATCAGTGGCGGGTCCTACGAGCAGTACTTC CAISGGSYEQYF - TRBJ2-7 TRBV10-3 -
TGTGCCAGCAGCCACTTGGGCAGGGGGAATCCCGGGGAGCTGTTTTTT CASSHLGRGNPGELFF TRBD1 TRBJ2-2 TRBV11-2 once
TGTGCCAGCAGGGGACAGGGAAACACTGAAGCTTTCTTT CASRGQGNTEAFF TRBD1 TRBJ1-1 TRBV5-4 -
TGCGCCAGCAGCTCCGGGACAGGGCTACGGAACACCATATATTTT CASSSGTGLRNTIYF TRBD1 TRBJ1-3 TRBV5-1 -
TGTGCCAGCAGTCCCCTGGGGGATAAAGGGAGGTACGAGCAGTACTTC CASSPLGDKGRYEQYF - TRBJ2-7 TRBV28 -
TGTGCCAGCAGCACCACTAGCGGGAGGGCCTCACGCTCCTACGAGCAGTACTTC CASSTTSGRASRSYEQYF TRBD2 TRBJ2-7 TRBV27 once
TGTGCCAGCAGCGTAGCCCCCGGTGCGGCCTACGAGCAGTACTTC CASSVAPGAAYEQYF - TRBJ2-7 TRBV9 -
TGTGCCATCAGTGACACGACAGGTCACACTGAAGCTTTCTTT CAISDTTGHTEAFF - TRBJ1-1 TRBV10-3 -
TGTGCCAGTAGTGAGCATCGGGCGGGACAGGGCCGCGCGAAGGGAAAACTGTTTTTT CASSEHRAGQGRAKGKLFF TRBD1 TRBJ1-4 TRBV19 -
TGTGCCAGCAGCTTGGAAGGCGGGAGGGTTTTCGGGGAGCTGTTTTTT CASSLEGGRVFGELFF TRBD2 TRBJ2-2 TRBV5-4 -
TGTGCCAGCAGCTCGGACAGGAGAGAGACCCAGTACTTC CASSSDRRETQYF TRBD1 TRBJ2-5 TRBV7-2 -
TGTGCCAGCAGACTCACCGGGGAGCTGTTTTTT CASRLTGELFF - TRBJ2-2 TRBV6-6 -
TGCGCCAGCAGCTTGGACAGGGGGCGTACTGAAGCTTTCTTT CASSLDRGRTEAFF TRBD1 TRBJ1-1 TRBV5-1 -
TGTGCCAGCAGCTTATGGACAGGAAGGGAGAAAGGAAACACCATATATTTT CASSLWTGREKGNTIYF TRBD1 TRBJ1-3 TRBV7-8 -
TGTGCCACCCGGACAGGGGGCGATGGCTACACCTTC CATRTGGDGYTF TRBD1 TRBJ1-2 TRBV27 once
TGCGCCAGCAGCCAATACCGGGACAGGGGAACGGACGAGCAGTACTTC CASSQYRDRGTDEQYF TRBD1 TRBJ2-7 TRBV4-1 -
TGCGCCAGCAGCCTTCAGGGGGCGGCGGCTAATGAAAAACTGTTTTTT CASSLQGAAANEKLFF TRBD1 TRBJ1-4 TRBV5-1 -
TGTGCCAGCAGCCATAAGGGGTTTTTTTCCCTCCACTTT CASSHKGFFSLHF - TRBJ1-6 TRBV6-6 -
TGTGCCAGCAGCTTAGGGGACACGCCGCTGGGAAACACCATATATTTT CASSLGDTPLGNTIYF - TRBJ1-3 TRBV11-3 -
TGTGCCAGCAGCTTTGGAGGGCGGGAGAGGGTCCAAGAGACCCAGTACTTC CASSFGGRERVQETQYF TRBD2 TRBJ2-5 TRBV5-6 -
TGCGCCAGCAGCCGGGGACAGGGGGCAGCTGAAGCTTTCTTT CASSRGQGAAEAFF TRBD1 TRBJ1-1 TRBV5-1 -
TGCGCCAGCAGCTCTAGCCAGGAGTCGAACACCGGGGAGCTGTTTTTT CASSSSQESNTGELFF - TRBJ2-2 TRBV5-1 -
TGTGCCAGTAGTCCCCTTGGGAGGACGCCGAGCACCGGGGAGCTGTTTTTT CASSPLGRTPSTGELFF - TRBJ2-2 TRBV19 -
TGTGCCAGCAGCTTCCGGGGAGTAGGAAACACCATATATTTT CASSFRGVGNTIYF - TRBJ1-3 TRBV5-4 -
TGTGCCAGCAGGGCTGGACTAGCGGGCCTCAATGAGCAGTTCTTC CASRAGLAGLNEQFF TRBD2 TRBJ2-1 TRBV6-5 -
TGTGCCAGCAGTTACTCTCGACAGCTGTTGGACACTGAAGCTTTCTTT CASSYSRQLLDTEAFF - TRBJ1-1 TRBV6-6 -
TGTGCCAGCAGCTATCAGGGACAGGGACCTTACAATGAGCAGTTCTTC CASSYQGQGPYNEQFF TRBD1 TRBJ2-1 TRBV7-9 -
TGTGCCAGCAAGAGGGACAGGGGACCCTACGAGCAGTACTTC CASKRDRGPYEQYF TRBD1 TRBJ2-7 TRBV6-5 -
TGTGCCAGCAGCCTCGACAGGAACATTCAGTACTTC CASSLDRNIQYF - TRBJ2-4 TRBV11-2 -
TGTGCCAGCAGCTTAGATGGGAGACAGGGGGCCCAATATAGCAATCAGCCCCAGCATTTT CASSLDGRQGAQYSNQPQHF TRBD1 TRBJ1-5 TRBV11-3 -
TGTGCCAGCAGCCCCTGGACAGGGGAGAACACTGAAGCTTTCTTT CASSPWTGENTEAFF TRBD1 TRBJ1-1 TRBV28 -
TGTGCCAGCAGCGTATACAGGGGAGAGACCCAGTACTTC CASSVYRGETQYF TRBD1 TRBJ2-5 TRBV7-6 -
TGTGCCAGTAGTATAGCGGCTAGCGGGGGGAAAGATACGCAGTATTTT CASSIAASGGKDTQYF TRBD2 TRBJ2-3 TRBV19 -